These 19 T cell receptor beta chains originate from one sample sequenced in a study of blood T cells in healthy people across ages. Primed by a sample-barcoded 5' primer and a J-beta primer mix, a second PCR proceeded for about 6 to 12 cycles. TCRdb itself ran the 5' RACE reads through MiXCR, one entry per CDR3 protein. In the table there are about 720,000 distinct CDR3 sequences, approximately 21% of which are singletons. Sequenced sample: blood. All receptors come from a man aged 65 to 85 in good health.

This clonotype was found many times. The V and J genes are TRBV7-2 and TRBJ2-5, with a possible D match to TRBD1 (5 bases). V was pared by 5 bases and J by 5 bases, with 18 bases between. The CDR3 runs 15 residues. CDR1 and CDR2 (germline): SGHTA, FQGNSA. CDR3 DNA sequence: TGTGCCAGCAGCCCGCTTAGGGGTGCGCGGGAGACCCAGTACTTC. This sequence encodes CASSPLRGARETQYF.

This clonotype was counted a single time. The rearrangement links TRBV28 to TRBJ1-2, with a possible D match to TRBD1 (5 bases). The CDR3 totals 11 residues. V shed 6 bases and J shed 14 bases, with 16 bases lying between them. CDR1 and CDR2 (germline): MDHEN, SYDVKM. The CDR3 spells CASSSPEGLTF. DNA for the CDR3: TGTGCCAGCAGCTCCCCTGAGGGGCTTACCTTC.

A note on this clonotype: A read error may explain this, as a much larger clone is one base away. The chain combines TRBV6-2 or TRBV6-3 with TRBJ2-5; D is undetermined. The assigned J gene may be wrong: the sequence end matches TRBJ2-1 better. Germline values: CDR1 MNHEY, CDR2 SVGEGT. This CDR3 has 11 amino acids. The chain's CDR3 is CASSFYAEQFF. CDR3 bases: TGTGCCAGCAGTTTTTACGCTGAGCAGTTCTTC.

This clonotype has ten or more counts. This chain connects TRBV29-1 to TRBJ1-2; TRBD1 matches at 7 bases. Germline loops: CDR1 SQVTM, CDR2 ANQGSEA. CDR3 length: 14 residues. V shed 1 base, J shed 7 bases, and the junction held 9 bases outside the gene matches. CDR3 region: CSVEVDRGLGGYTF. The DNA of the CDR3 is TGCAGCGTTGAAGTTGATAGGGGGCTGGGTGGCTACACCTTC.

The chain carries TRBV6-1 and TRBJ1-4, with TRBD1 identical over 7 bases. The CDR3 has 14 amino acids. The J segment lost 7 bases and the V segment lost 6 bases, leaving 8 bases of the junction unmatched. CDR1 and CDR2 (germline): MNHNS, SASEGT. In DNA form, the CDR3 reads TGTGCCAGCAGGAGGGACAGCTTTGTTGAAAAACTGTTTTTT. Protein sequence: CASRRDSFVEKLFF.

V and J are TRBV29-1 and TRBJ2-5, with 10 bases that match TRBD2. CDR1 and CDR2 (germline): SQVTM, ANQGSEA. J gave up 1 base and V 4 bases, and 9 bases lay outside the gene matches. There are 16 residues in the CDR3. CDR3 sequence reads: CSVVSSGGYFQETQYF. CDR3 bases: TGCAGCGTTGTATCTAGCGGGGGATACTTCCAAGAGACCCAGTACTTC.

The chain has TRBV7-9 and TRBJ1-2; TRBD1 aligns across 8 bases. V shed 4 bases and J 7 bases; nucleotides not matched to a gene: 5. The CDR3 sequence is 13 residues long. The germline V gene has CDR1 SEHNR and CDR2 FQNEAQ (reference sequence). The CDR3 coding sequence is TGTGCCAGCAGCTCTACAGGGGGAAGTGGCTACACCTTC. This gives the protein CASSSTGGSGYTF.

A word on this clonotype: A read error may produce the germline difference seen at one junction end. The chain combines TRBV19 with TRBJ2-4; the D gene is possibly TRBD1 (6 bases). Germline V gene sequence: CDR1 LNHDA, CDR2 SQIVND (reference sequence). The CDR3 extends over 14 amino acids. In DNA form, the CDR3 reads TGTACCAGTAGTATGGGGGCCAGCGAAAACATTCAGTACTTC. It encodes CTSSMGASENIQYF.

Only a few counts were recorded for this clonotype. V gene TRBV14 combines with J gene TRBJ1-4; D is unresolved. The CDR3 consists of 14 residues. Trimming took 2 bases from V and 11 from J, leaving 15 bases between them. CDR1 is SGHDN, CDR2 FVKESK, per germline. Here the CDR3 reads CASSQFPGGRKLFF. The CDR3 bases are TGTGCCAGCAGCCAATTTCCAGGAGGGAGGAAACTGTTTTTT.

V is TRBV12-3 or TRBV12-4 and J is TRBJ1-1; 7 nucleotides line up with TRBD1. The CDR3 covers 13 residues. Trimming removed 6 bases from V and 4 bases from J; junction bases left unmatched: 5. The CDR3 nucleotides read TGTGCCAGCAGACGACAGGGTAGCACTGAAGCTTTCTTT. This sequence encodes CASRRQGSTEAFF.

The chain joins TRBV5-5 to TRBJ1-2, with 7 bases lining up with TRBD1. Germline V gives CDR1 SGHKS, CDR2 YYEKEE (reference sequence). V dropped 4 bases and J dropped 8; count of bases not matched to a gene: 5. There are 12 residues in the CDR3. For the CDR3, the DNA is TGTGCCAGCAGCGTTTCAGGGGGAGGCTACACCTTC. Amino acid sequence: CASSVSGGGYTF.

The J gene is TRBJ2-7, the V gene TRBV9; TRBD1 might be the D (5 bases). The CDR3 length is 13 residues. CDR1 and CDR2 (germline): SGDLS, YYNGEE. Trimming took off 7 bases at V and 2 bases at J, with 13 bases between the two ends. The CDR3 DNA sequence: TGTGCCAGCGGTCAGGGCTCGACCTACGAGCAGTACTTC. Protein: CASGQGSTYEQYF. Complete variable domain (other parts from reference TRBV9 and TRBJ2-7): DSGVTQTPKHLITATGQRVTLRCSPRSGDLSVYWYQQSLDQGLQFLIQYYNGEERAKGNILERFSAQQFPDLHSELNLSSLELGDSALYFCASGQGSTYEQYFGPGTRLTVT.

The CDR3 nucleotides read TGCGCCAGCAGTGAGTGGGACCCTAATGAAAAACTGTTTTTT. Its protein product is CASSEWDPNEKLFF. This chain links TRBV10-2 with TRBJ1-4; D perhaps matches TRBD1 (5 bases). Germline values: CDR1 WSHSY, CDR2 SAAADI. This CDR3 is 14 amino acids long. The V gene lost 1 base and the J gene lost 3 bases, with 6 bases spanning the gap.

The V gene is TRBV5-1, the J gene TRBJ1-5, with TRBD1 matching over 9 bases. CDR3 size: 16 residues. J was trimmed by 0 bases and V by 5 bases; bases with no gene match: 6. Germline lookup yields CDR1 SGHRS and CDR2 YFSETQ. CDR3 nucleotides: TGCGCCAGCAGGGCCGGGACAGGGAATAGCAATCAGCCCCAGCATTTT. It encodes CASRAGTGNSNQPQHF.

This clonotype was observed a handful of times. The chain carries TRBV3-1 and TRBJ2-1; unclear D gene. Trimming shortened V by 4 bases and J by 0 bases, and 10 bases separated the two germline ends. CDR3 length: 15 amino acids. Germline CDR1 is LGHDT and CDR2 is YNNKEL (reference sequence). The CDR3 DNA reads TGTGCCAGCAGCCCCGAGGCATTCTCCTACAATGAGCAGTTCTTC. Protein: CASSPEAFSYNEQFF.

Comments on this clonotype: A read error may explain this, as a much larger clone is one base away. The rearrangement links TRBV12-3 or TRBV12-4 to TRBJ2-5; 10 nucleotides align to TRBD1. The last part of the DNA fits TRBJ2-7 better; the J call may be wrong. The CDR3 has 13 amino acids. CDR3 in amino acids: CASSFRDRGEQYF. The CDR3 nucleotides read TGTGCCAGCAGTTTCCGGGACAGGGGCGAGCAGTACTTC.

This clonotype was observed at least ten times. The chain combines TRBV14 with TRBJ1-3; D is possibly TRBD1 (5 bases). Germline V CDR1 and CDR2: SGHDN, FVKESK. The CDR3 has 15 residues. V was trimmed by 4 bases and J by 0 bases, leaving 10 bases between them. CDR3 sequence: CASSPQDLSGNTIYF. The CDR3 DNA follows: TGTGCCAGCAGCCCACAGGACCTCTCTGGAAACACCATATATTTT.

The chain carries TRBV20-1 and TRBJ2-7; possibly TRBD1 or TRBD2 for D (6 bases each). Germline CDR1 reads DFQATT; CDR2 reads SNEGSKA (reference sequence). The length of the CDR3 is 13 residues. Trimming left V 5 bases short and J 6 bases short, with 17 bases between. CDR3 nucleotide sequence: TGCAGTGCTCTACAGGGCGGGGCAAGCGAGCAGTACGTC. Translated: CSALQGGASEQYV.

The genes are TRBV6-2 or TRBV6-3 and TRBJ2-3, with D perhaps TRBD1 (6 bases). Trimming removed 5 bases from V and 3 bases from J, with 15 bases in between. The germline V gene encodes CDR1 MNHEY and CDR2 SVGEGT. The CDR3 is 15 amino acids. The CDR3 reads CASSDNRVRTDTQYF. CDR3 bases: TGTGCCAGCAGTGACAACAGGGTTAGGACAGATACGCAGTATTTT.